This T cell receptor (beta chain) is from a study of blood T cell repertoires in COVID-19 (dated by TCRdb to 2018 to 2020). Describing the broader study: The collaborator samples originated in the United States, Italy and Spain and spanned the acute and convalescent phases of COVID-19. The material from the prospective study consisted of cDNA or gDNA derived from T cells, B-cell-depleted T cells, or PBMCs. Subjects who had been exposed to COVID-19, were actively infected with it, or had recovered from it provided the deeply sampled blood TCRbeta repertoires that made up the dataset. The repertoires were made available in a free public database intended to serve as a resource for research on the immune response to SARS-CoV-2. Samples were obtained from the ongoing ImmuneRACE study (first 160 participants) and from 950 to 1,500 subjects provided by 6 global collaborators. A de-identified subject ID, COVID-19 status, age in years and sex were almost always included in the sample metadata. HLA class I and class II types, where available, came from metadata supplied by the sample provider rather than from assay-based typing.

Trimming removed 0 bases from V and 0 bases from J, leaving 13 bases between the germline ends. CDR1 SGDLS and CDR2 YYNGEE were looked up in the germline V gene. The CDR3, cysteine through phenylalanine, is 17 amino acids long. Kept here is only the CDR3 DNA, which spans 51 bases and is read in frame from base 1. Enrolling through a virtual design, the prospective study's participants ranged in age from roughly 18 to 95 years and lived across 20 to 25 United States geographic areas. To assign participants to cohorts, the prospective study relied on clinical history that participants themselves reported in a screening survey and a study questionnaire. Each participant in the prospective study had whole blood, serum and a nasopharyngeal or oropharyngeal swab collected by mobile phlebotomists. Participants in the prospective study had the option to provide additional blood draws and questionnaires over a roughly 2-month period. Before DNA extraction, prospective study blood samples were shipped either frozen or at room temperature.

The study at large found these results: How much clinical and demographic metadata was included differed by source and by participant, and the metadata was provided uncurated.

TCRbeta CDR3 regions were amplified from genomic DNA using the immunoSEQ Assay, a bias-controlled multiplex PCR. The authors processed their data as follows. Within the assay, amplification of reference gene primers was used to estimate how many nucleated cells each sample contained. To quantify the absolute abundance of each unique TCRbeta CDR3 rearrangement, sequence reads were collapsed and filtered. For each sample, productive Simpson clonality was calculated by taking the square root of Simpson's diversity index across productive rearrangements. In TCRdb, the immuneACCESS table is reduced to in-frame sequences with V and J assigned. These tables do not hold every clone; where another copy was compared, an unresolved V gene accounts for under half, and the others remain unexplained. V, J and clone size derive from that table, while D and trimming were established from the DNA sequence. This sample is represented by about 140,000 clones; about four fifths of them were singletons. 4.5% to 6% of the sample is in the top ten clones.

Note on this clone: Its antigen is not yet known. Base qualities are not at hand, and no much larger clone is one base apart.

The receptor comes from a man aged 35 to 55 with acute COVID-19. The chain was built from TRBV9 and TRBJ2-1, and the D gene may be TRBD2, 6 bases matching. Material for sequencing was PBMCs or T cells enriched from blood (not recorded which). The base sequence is TGTGCCAGCAGCGTAGCACTAGCACCCAGCTCCTACAATGAGCAGTTCTTC. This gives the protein CASSVALAPSSYNEQFF.